The 30 T cell receptor beta chains listed next were all sequenced from one sample in a study of CD8+CD57+ T cells in acquired aplastic anemia. It was genomic DNA that served as the template for profiling TCR beta VDJ and CDR3. TCRdb re-analysed the reads in MiXCR, keeping a single row per CDR3 protein. The profile shows 150,000 to 200,000 distinct CDR3 sequences, roughly 50% of them singletons. Only patients with CD8+CD57+ cell expansion on flow cytometry were chosen for sequencing. Sequencing was carried out using sorted CD4+, CD8+, or CD8+CD57+ T cells (not recorded which) from PBMCs. The source of these receptors is a human donor with aplastic anemia.

This clonotype was picked up one time. CDR3 sequence: CASSIPSGWDTEAFF. The DNA of the CDR3 is TGTGCCAGTAGTATCCCCTCAGGGTGGGACACTGAAGCTTTCTTT. V usage is TRBV19 and J usage is TRBJ1-1; D is perhaps TRBD1 (5 bases). Germline CDR1 LNHDA, CDR2 SQIVND (reference sequence). Trimming removed 3 bases at V and 3 bases at J, with 14 bases between. This CDR3 is built from 15 residues.

The chain links TRBV2 to TRBJ1-2; 9 positions agree with TRBD1. CDR3 length: 14 amino acids. Trimming took 1 base from V and 7 from J; bases not matched to a gene: 4. CDR1 is SNHLY and CDR2 is FYNNEI in the germline V gene. The CDR3 DNA reads TGTGCCAGCAGTGAAGGAAGGGACAGGGCTGGCTACACCTTC. Its translation: CASSEGRDRAGYTF. Full variable domain (remainder filled in from reference TRBV2 and TRBJ1-2): EPEVTQTPSHQVTQMGQEVILRCVPISNHLYFYWYRQILGQKVEFLVSFYNNEISEKSEIFDDQFSVERPDGSNFTLKIRSTKLEDSAMYFCASSEGRDRAGYTFGSGTRLTVV.

V gene TRBV27 combines with J gene TRBJ1-2; D is unresolved. This CDR3 contains 12 residues. Trimming stripped 5 bases from V and 8 bases from J, with 12 bases between. CDR1 and CDR2 (germline): MNHEY, SMNVEV (reference sequence). CDR3 amino acids: CASSHIGGGYTF. The CDR3 coding sequence is TGTGCCAGCAGTCACATCGGAGGGGGCTACACCTTC.

The chain links TRBV2 to TRBJ1-1, with no clear D. This CDR3 is built from 13 residues. CDR1 and CDR2 from the germline V gene are SNHLY and FYNNEI. Trimming stripped 4 bases from V and 2 bases from J, with 8 bases between. CDR3 in DNA: TGTGCCAGCAGTGTAAATCATAACACTGAAGCTTTCTTT. Its translation is CASSVNHNTEAFF.

The rearrangement uses TRBV25-1 and TRBJ1-1; D gene ambiguous. Germline V lookup: CDR1 MGHDK, CDR2 SYGVNS. The V end lost 6 bases, the J end lost 0 bases, and 17 bases lay between the germline ends. The CDR3 consists of 16 residues. CDR3 sequence (DNA): TGTGCCAGCAGACTTCCCCCCGGGTCAATGAACACTGAAGCTTTCTTT. Protein product: CASRLPPGSMNTEAFF. The entire variable domain, with the rest obtained from reference TRBV25-1 and TRBJ1-1, is as follows: EADIYQTPRYLVIGTGKKITLECSQTMGHDKMYWYQQDPGMELHLIHYSYGVNSTEKGDLSSESTVSRIRTEHFPLTLESARPSHTSQYLCASRLPPGSMNTEAFFGQGTRLTVV.

The chain uses TRBV2 and TRBJ2-7; tentatively, D is TRBD1 (6 bases). The length of the CDR3 is 16 residues. V dropped 6 bases and J dropped 3 bases, with 21 bases sitting between them. Germline loops: CDR1 SNHLY, CDR2 FYNNEI. The CDR3 DNA is TGTGCCAGCAGCCTACAGGATGACAGGAGTTACTACGAGCAGTACTTC. Its protein is CASSLQDDRSYYEQYF. The full variable domain, in which reference TRBV2 and TRBJ2-7 provide the parts outside the CDR3, is EPEVTQTPSHQVTQMGQEVILRCVPISNHLYFYWYRQILGQKVEFLVSFYNNEISEKSEIFDDQFSVERPDGSNFTLKIRSTKLEDSAMYFCASSLQDDRSYYEQYFGPGTRLTVT.

This clonotype was counted only a few times. The chain uses TRBV27 and TRBJ2-1; 8 bases align to TRBD1. CDR1 MNHEY and CDR2 SMNVEV come from the germline V gene (reference sequence). Trimming cost V 4 bases and J 8 bases; bases outside gene matches: 10. CDR3 length equals 15 residues. The DNA for the CDR3 is TGTGCCAGCAGTTCACCGACAGGGGAGGTGGATGAGCAGTTCTTC. This codes for CASSSPTGEVDEQFF.

J is TRBJ2-7 and V is TRBV5-1; 9 nucleotides line up with TRBD2. Germline loops: CDR1 SGHRS, CDR2 YFSETQ. V lost 6 bases, J lost 5 bases, and 15 bases stayed unmatched. The CDR3 consists of 16 residues. This CDR3 reads CASTPLAGGRPHEQYF. The DNA for the CDR3 is TGCGCCAGCACCCCCCTGGCGGGGGGGAGGCCCCACGAGCAGTACTTC.

The chain links TRBV19 to TRBJ2-7; 7 nucleotides match TRBD2. Germline-derived CDR1 and CDR2 are LNHDA and SQIVND (reference sequence). V lost 2 bases to trimming and J lost 5 bases; unmatched junction nucleotides: 9. The CDR3 contains 15 residues. CDR3 sequence: CASSIPRASGDEQYF. The CDR3 nucleotides are TGTGCCAGTAGTATACCGCGGGCTAGCGGAGACGAGCAGTACTTC.

The chain recombines TRBV25-1 with TRBJ2-3; possibly TRBD1 for D (5 bases). CDR1 and CDR2 from the germline V gene are MGHDK and SYGVNS. The CDR3 sequence is 16 residues long. The V end was cut by 3 bases, the J end by 0 bases, with 13 bases between. The CDR3 sequence: CASSDRASLSTDTQYF. CDR3 DNA: TGTGCCAGCAGTGACAGGGCCAGCTTAAGCACAGATACGCAGTATTTT.

This clonotype came up a few times. The chain carries TRBV20-1 and TRBJ1-1; unclear D gene. The germline V gene encodes CDR1 DFQATT and CDR2 SNEGSKA (reference sequence). The CDR3 is 12 amino acids. Trimming removed 0 bases at V and 4 bases at J, with 6 bases between. The CDR3 here is CSARDAGTEAFF. The CDR3 DNA reads as TGCAGTGCTAGAGATGCAGGCACTGAAGCTTTCTTT.

The rearrangement links TRBV2 to TRBJ1-4; no clear D. Trimming pared 8 bases from V and 5 bases from J, leaving 12 bases between. From germline, CDR1 is SNHLY and CDR2 FYNNEI. The CDR3 sequence is 13 residues long. CDR3 coding DNA: TGTGCCAGCGCATGGCAGAACAATGAAAAACTGTTTTTT. Protein product: CASAWQNNEKLFF.

There are a few counts of this clonotype. The rearrangement links TRBV7-2 to TRBJ2-3; D is undetermined. Germline assignment: CDR1 SGHTA and CDR2 FQGNSA. The CDR3 sequence is 13 residues long. With 5 bases removed from V and 2 bases from J, the gap between germline ends came to 8 bases. The CDR3 DNA reads TGTGCCAGCAGCCTTGACACCACAGATACGCAGTATTTT. It codes for CASSLDTTDTQYF.

This clonotype has only a few counts. The chain employs TRBV7-8 and TRBJ1-2; TRBD1 is a possible D gene (6 bases). Germline V CDR1 and CDR2: SGHVS, FQNEAQ. Trimming pared 6 bases from V and 0 bases from J, leaving 17 bases between. The CDR3 consists of 16 residues. For the CDR3, the DNA is TGTGCCAGCAGTCCAGGGGCTGGGAGCGCTAACTATGGCTACACCTTC. This sequence encodes CASSPGAGSANYGYTF.

At least ten counts were recorded for this clonotype. The rearrangement joins TRBV11-3 to TRBJ2-7, with no clear D. Germline CDR1 is SGHNT and CDR2 is YENEEA. The CDR3 is 16 residues long. The V end lost 0 bases, the J end lost 4 bases, and 16 bases lay between the germline ends. The CDR3 reads CASSLDPASAVYEQYF. The CDR3 coding sequence is TGTGCCAGCAGCTTAGATCCGGCCAGTGCGGTTTACGAGCAGTACTTC.

V gene TRBV5-6 combines with J gene TRBJ2-1; D may correspond to TRBD1 or TRBD2 (5 bases each). Germline CDR1 reads SGHDT; CDR2 reads YYEEEE. Trimming removed 1 base from V and 12 bases from J, with 17 bases in between. This CDR3 spans 14 amino acids. CDR3 DNA sequence: TGTGCCAGCAGCTTGCAGGTTGGGACGGCTGGGCAGTTCTTC. It specifies CASSLQVGTAGQFF.

The rearrangement links TRBV20-1 to TRBJ2-3, with a weak D call TRBD2 (6 bases). Germline V gene sequence: CDR1 DFQATT, CDR2 SNEGSKA (reference sequence). V shed 3 bases and J shed 0 bases, with 19 bases lying between them. CDR3 length: 17 residues. As DNA, the CDR3 is TGCAGTGCTAGTCCCCTCCTATCTAGCGCCAGCACAGATACGCAGTATTTT. Protein sequence: CSASPLLSSASTDTQYF.

The chain joins TRBV2 to TRBJ2-5; TRBD1 or TRBD2 may be the D gene (5 bases each). The V and J ends lost 6 bases and 4 bases respectively, with 12 bases between them. CDR3 length equals 13 residues. CDR1 SNHLY and CDR2 FYNNEI come from the germline V gene. The CDR3 sequence: CASREGPGETQYF. DNA for the CDR3: TGTGCCAGCAGAGAGGGGCCGGGAGAGACCCAGTACTTC.

This clonotype appeared many times. CDR3 nucleotides: TGTGCCAGCAAGGGGGGGGGCGGCTATGGCTACACCTTC. As protein: CASKGGGGYGYTF. The genes are TRBV12-3 or TRBV12-4 and TRBJ1-2; the D gene is possibly TRBD1 (6 bases). With 7 bases removed from V and 4 bases from J, the gap between germline ends came to 13 bases. The CDR3 runs 13 residues.

In regard to this clonotype: A read error may explain this, as a much larger clone is one base away. This rearrangement joins TRBV19 to TRBJ1-2, with D perhaps matching TRBD1 (5 bases). This CDR3 is 14 amino acids long. Germline values: CDR1 LNHDA, CDR2 SQIVND (reference sequence). As DNA, the CDR3 is TGTGCCAGTAGTACAATACAGGAAGACTATGGCTTCACCTTC. Amino acid sequence: CASSTIQEDYGFTF.

The V gene is TRBV29-1, the J gene TRBJ2-6, with D perhaps given as TRBD1 or TRBD2 (5 bases each). V lost 6 bases, J lost 0 bases, and 18 bases lay in between. CDR3 length: 17 amino acids. Per the germline V gene, CDR1 is SQVTM and CDR2 is ANQGSEA. DNA for the CDR3: TGCAGCGTCGCGGAGCGGCCTGGGGGCTCTGGGGCCAACGTCCTGACTTTC. It translates to CSVAERPGGSGANVLTF.

The chain joins TRBV7-9 to TRBJ1-2; unclear D gene. CDR1 is SEHNR, CDR2 FQNEAQ, per germline (reference sequence). V lost 5 bases and J lost 1, with 14 bases in between. This CDR3 comprises 15 residues. The CDR3 nucleotides read TGTGCCAGCAGCCCGCAGGCGAACTATAACTATGGCTACACCTTC. The encoded protein is CASSPQANYNYGYTF.

This clonotype was seen repeatedly, ten times or more. The CDR3 loop reads CASSERGSYEQYF. The CDR3 DNA reads TGCGCCAGCAGTGAGAGGGGGTCCTACGAGCAGTACTTC. The chain couples TRBV10-2 to TRBJ2-7; a weak D match, TRBD1 (6 bases). Germline V lookup: CDR1 WSHSY, CDR2 SAAADI. This CDR3 comprises 13 residues. Trimming cost V 2 bases and J 1 base, with 6 bases left between them.

This clonotype occurred a few times. It is unclear where the CDR3 begins or ends on the DNA, so no DNA is shown, and the CDR3 is as TCRdb lists it. This chain uses TRBV19 with TRBJ1-1; the table names TRBD1, a call not compared with the DNA. Germline values: CDR1 LNHDA, CDR2 SQIVND (reference sequence). The length of the CDR3 is 13 amino acids, counting both ends. CDR3: CASSILRAGEAFF.

This clonotype was picked up a small number of times. This chain links TRBV27 with TRBJ2-7; 7 bases align to TRBD2. V shed 5 bases, J shed 0 bases, and the junction held 7 bases outside the gene matches. Germline CDR1 reads MNHEY; CDR2 reads SMNVEV (reference sequence). The CDR3 has 15 residues. CDR3 nucleotides: TGTGCCAGCAGTCCTAGCGGAACTAGCTCCTACGAGCAGTACTTC. Its protein product is CASSPSGTSSYEQYF.

The chain links TRBV10-1 to TRBJ1-2, with D possibly TRBD1 on 6 matching bases. The CDR3 runs 15 residues. Germline assignment: CDR1 WNHNN and CDR2 SYGVQD (reference sequence). V dropped 3 bases and J dropped 8 bases, with 19 bases sitting between them. The CDR3, as DNA: TGCGCCAGCAGTGACCGCCGGGACACCTTGGACGGCTACACCTTC. It codes for CASSDRRDTLDGYTF.

On this clonotype itself: One base away lies a much larger clone, so this may be a sequencing read error. The genes are TRBV7-3 and TRBJ2-3, with 16 nucleotides matching TRBD2. Germline V CDR1 and CDR2: SGHTA, FQGTGA. This CDR3 comprises 16 residues. The CDR3 region has the DNA TGTGCCAGCAGCCCGGGACTAGCGGGAGGGACAGGTACGCAGTATTTT. Translation: CASSPGLAGGTGTQYF.

The table lists this clonotype with many counts. The chain joins TRBV6-1 to TRBJ2-7; the D gene is possibly TRBD2 (5 bases). This CDR3 is built from 12 residues. The V end lost 6 bases, the J end lost 3 bases, and 9 bases lay between the germline ends. Germline assignment: CDR1 MNHNS and CDR2 SASEGT. CDR3 amino acids: CASSQDFYEQYF. In DNA form, the CDR3 reads TGTGCCAGCAGCCAGGACTTCTACGAGCAGTACTTC.

As regards this clonotype: A much larger clonotype is one base distant, so this may be a read error. This chain joins TRBV7-2 and TRBJ2-2; D possibly corresponds to TRBD1 (6 bases). Per germline, CDR1 SGHTA and CDR2 FQGNSA. V was clipped by 5 bases and J by 6 bases, with 10 bases between them. CDR3 length equals 13 residues. Here the CDR3 reads CASSGDKAGELFF. CDR3 DNA sequence: TGTGCCAGCAGCGGGGACAAGGCCGGGGAGCTGTTTTTT.

There are many counts of this clonotype. The chain joins TRBV9 to TRBJ2-7; unclear D gene. The CDR3 sequence is 14 residues long. The V and J ends lost 0 bases and 3 bases respectively, with 10 bases between them. Germline CDR1 and CDR2: SGDLS and YYNGEE. This CDR3 is CASSVGQDLYEQYF. CDR3 DNA sequence: TGTGCCAGCAGCGTAGGTCAGGACCTCTACGAGCAGTACTTC.